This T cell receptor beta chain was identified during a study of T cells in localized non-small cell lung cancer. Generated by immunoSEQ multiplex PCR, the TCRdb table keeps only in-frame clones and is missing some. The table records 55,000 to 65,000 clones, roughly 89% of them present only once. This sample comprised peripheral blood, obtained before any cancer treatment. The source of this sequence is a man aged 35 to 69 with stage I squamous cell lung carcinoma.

This CDR3 reads CASSFGTTHIYNEQFF. In DNA, the CDR3 is TGTGCCAGCAGCTTCGGGACTACCCATATCTACAATGAGCAGTTCTTC. The chain employs TRBV7-2 and TRBJ2-1; 7 bases line up with TRBD2. This CDR3 region has 16 residues. J lost 3 bases, V lost 3 bases, and 8 bases had no gene match. Germline CDR1 reads SGHTA; CDR2 reads FQGNSA.